This T cell receptor beta chain was recorded in a study of identical twins. TCRdb recomputed calls from the 5' RACE reads with MiXCR, one row per CDR3 protein. The table records 690,000 or so distinct CDR3 sequences, under 9% of them present only once. Notes on the study in general: For out-of-frame beta sequences, excess twin sharing was weaker. Not following the same donors, the study drew its conclusions from cross-sectional statistical analysis.

Every sampled donor was Caucasian and healthy. Remarks on this clonotype: Its antigen is undetermined.

In germline, CDR1 is LNHDA, CDR2 SQIVND (reference sequence). The ends lost 6 bases at V and 5 bases at J; junction bases unmatched: 8. This CDR3 comprises 14 residues. These data were likewise used in another study, on yellow fever vaccine responses in identical twins. This second report adds: The authors reported partly convergent, partly personalized vaccine responses in identical twins.

Sequencing was done on a sample of PBMCs. This chain uses TRBV19 with TRBJ2-7, with 9 positions matching TRBD1. This TCR came from a woman aged 18-29 years in good health. CDR3 nucleotides: TGTGCCAGTAGAAAACAGGGGGCGAGGCACGAGCAGTACTTC. This translates into CASRKQGARHEQYF.